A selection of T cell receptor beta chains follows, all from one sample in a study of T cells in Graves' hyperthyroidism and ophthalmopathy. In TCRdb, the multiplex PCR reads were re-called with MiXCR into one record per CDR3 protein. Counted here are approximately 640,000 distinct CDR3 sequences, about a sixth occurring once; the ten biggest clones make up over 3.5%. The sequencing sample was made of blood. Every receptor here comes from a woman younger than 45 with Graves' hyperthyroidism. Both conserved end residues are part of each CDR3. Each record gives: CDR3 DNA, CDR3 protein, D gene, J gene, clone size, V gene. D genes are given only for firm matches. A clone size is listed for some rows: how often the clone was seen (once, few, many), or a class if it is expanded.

CDR3nt: TGTGCCAGCAGCTCCCGACAGGGGGCTATCGGAGCTTTCTTT; CDR3aa: CASSSRQGAIGAFF; d_gene: TRBD1; j_gene: TRBJ1-1; abundance: .; v_gene: TRBV5-8
CDR3nt: TGTGCCAGCAACCACCTACCGGGACAGGGGGAGACCCAGTACTTC; CDR3aa: CASNHLPGQGETQYF; d_gene: TRBD1; j_gene: TRBJ2-5; abundance: many; v_gene: TRBV6-1
CDR3nt: TGTGCCAGCAGCCGCCAAGGAGAAGAGCAGTTCTTC; CDR3aa: CASSRQGEEQFF; d_gene: .; j_gene: TRBJ2-1; abundance: many; v_gene: TRBV7-8
CDR3nt: TGTGCCAGTAGTATCTGGGAGGGAACCCCCAATCAGCCCCAGCATTTT; CDR3aa: CASSIWEGTPNQPQHF; d_gene: .; j_gene: TRBJ1-5; abundance: .; v_gene: TRBV19
CDR3nt: TGTGCCAGCAGGTGGGACAGGGGAACCGGGGAGCTGTTTTTT; CDR3aa: CASRWDRGTGELFF; d_gene: TRBD1; j_gene: TRBJ2-2; abundance: many; v_gene: TRBV12-3/TRBV12-4
CDR3nt: TGTGCCAGCTCACAGGGTCGGACTGAAAAACTGTTTTTT; CDR3aa: CASSQGRTEKLFF; d_gene: .; j_gene: TRBJ1-4; abundance: many; v_gene: TRBV18
CDR3nt: TGTGCCAGCAGTTACTCCACGAGGGGGACAGAAGGAGGCTACACCTTC; CDR3aa: CASSYSTRGTEGGYTF; d_gene: TRBD1; j_gene: TRBJ1-2; abundance: .; v_gene: TRBV6-6
CDR3nt: TGTGCCAGCAGTACAACCGGGGACAGGGGCAAGGGCTACACCTTC; CDR3aa: CASSTTGDRGKGYTF; d_gene: TRBD1; j_gene: TRBJ1-2; abundance: many; v_gene: TRBV28
CDR3nt: TGTGCCAGTAGTATAGCGGCCCAAGAGACCCAGTACTTC; CDR3aa: CASSIAAQETQYF; d_gene: .; j_gene: TRBJ2-5; abundance: few; v_gene: TRBV19
CDR3nt: TGTGCCAGCAGTTTAAATCCGCGGGGGGGAGGTGAAAAACTGTTTTTT; CDR3aa: CASSLNPRGGGEKLFF; d_gene: .; j_gene: TRBJ1-4; abundance: .; v_gene: TRBV28
CDR3nt: TGTGCCAGCAGTTTTCGAGGGGACAACGAGCAGTACTTC; CDR3aa: CASSFRGDNEQYF; d_gene: .; j_gene: TRBJ2-7; abundance: many; v_gene: TRBV12-3/TRBV12-4
CDR3nt: TGTGCCAGCAGTTCCACCGGGACAGGGATGGGTAATGAAAAACTGTTTTTT; CDR3aa: CASSSTGTGMGNEKLFF; d_gene: TRBD1; j_gene: TRBJ1-4; abundance: many; v_gene: TRBV28
CDR3nt: TGTGCCAGCACGGTCCGGGGTTTTGGCGGGTACACCGGGGAGCTGGGGACGGAGATGGAGACCCAGTACTTC; CDR3aa: CASTVRGFGGYTGELGTEMETQYF; d_gene: .; j_gene: TRBJ2-5; abundance: .; v_gene: TRBV28
CDR3nt: TGCGCCAGCAGCTTGCAAGCTTCCAGGGAGACCCAGTACTTC; CDR3aa: CASSLQASRETQYF; d_gene: .; j_gene: TRBJ2-5; abundance: .; v_gene: TRBV5-1
CDR3nt: TGTGCCAGCAGTTTAGTCTCGAACTTCAATGGCTACACCTTC; CDR3aa: CASSLVSNFNGYTF; d_gene: .; j_gene: TRBJ1-2; abundance: many; v_gene: TRBV12-3/TRBV12-4
CDR3nt: TGTGCCAGCAGCCGGTTGGACAGCACAGATACGCAGTATTTT; CDR3aa: CASSRLDSTDTQYF; d_gene: .; j_gene: TRBJ2-3; abundance: .; v_gene: TRBV14
CDR3nt: TGCGCCAGCAGCTTGGATCAGGCCTATGGCTACACCTTC; CDR3aa: CASSLDQAYGYTF; d_gene: .; j_gene: TRBJ1-2; abundance: .; v_gene: TRBV5-1
CDR3nt: TGCAGTGCTCCTCCGGGACTAGCAAATGAGCAGTTCTTC; CDR3aa: CSAPPGLANEQFF; d_gene: TRBD2; j_gene: TRBJ2-1; abundance: many; v_gene: TRBV20-1